One and the same sample provided the 9 T cell receptor beta chains below, sequenced in a study of CD8+ T cells in alopecia areata. RNA was extracted and reverse transcribed into cDNA as the sequencing template. Produced via immunoSEQ multiplex PCR; TCRdb's table is partial and in-frame only. The table lists some 120,000 clones, 45% to 50% of them singletons, with approximately 10% in the top ten. Sequences were obtained from NKG2D-low CD8+ T cells sorted from blood. Receptors were obtained from a human donor with alopecia areata.

The sample holds a few counts of this clone. The chain has TRBV27 and TRBJ2-7; D is undetermined. CDR3 length: 12 residues. Germline V gene data show CDR1 as MNHEY and CDR2 as SMNVEV (reference sequence). Trimming stripped 8 bases from V and 1 base from J, with 9 bases between. CDR3 coding DNA: TGTGCCAGCTTCGGGCAATCCTACGAGCAGTACTTC. Protein: CASFGQSYEQYF.

The chain has TRBV23-1 and TRBJ1-2, with no clear D. TRBV23-1 is annotated as an ORF whose role is uncertain. V lost 3 bases and J lost 1, with 9 bases in between. CDR3 length: 14 amino acids. The CDR3 region is CASSHPTINYGYTF. Written as DNA, the CDR3 is TGCGCCAGCAGTCACCCTACAATTAACTATGGCTACACCTTC.

V gene TRBV2 combines with J gene TRBJ2-1, with D unclear. The germline gives CDR1 SNHLY, CDR2 FYNNEI. Trimming took off 8 bases at V and 9 bases at J, with 14 bases between the two ends. The CDR3 is 12 residues long. In DNA, the CDR3 is TGTGCCAGCCAGGTCGTCCTAAGTGAGCAGTTCTTC. Encoded protein: CASQVVLSEQFF.

The chain has TRBV4-1 and TRBJ1-5; possibly TRBD1 for D (6 bases). V lost 1 base and J 7 bases, leaving 14 bases between the germline ends. This CDR3 comprises 15 residues. Per germline, CDR1 MGHRA and CDR2 YSYEKL. The CDR3 nucleotides read TGCGCCAGCAGCCAAGTCGGGGCAGGGGAACAGCCCCAGCATTTT. This sequence encodes CASSQVGAGEQPQHF.

The J gene is TRBJ2-5, the V gene TRBV29-1; 9 positions match TRBD2. The V gene end was trimmed by 4 bases and the J gene end by 2 bases; junction bases not matched to a gene: 5. CDR1 is SQVTM, CDR2 ANQGSEA, per germline. The CDR3 is 14 amino acids. CDR3 residues: CSVVLAGEQETQYF. As DNA, the CDR3 is TGCAGCGTTGTGTTAGCGGGGGAGCAAGAGACCCAGTACTTC.

The CDR3 loop reads CSVETIEQFF. Here the CDR3 DNA reads TGCAGCGTTGAGACGATTGAGCAGTTCTTC. The V gene is TRBV29-1, the J gene TRBJ2-1; D remains unclear. Deletions cut 3 bases from V and 9 bases from J, with 6 bases between. The CDR3 extends over 10 amino acids. Germline V gene data show CDR1 as SQVTM and CDR2 as ANQGSEA.

This clone was seen more than once but under ten times. The rearrangement uses TRBV29-1 and TRBJ2-7, with D maybe TRBD2 (6 bases). CDR3 length equals 12 residues. The V gene's germline CDR1 is SQVTM and CDR2 ANQGSEA. V was cut by 4 bases and J by 4 bases, with 11 bases left in between. In nucleotides, the CDR3 is TGCAGCGTTGTTGGGGGGATGTACGAGCAGTACTTC. It encodes CSVVGGMYEQYF.

This chain uses TRBV2 with TRBJ1-1; D not certain. Deletions cut 11 bases from V and 7 bases from J, with 14 bases between. Germline V gives CDR1 SNHLY, CDR2 FYNNEI. The CDR3 loop spans 11 amino acids. The CDR3 coding sequence is TGTGCCGGAGAAAGGGCGGTTGAAGCTTTCTTT. Translated: CAGERAVEAFF. Complete variable domain (other parts from reference TRBV2 and TRBJ1-1): EPEVTQTPSHQVTQMGQEVILRCVPISNHLYFYWYRQILGQKVEFLVSFYNNEISEKSEIFDDQFSVERPDGSNFTLKIRSTKLEDSAMYFCAGERAVEAFFGQGTRLTVV.

The V call is TRBV19, the J call TRBJ2-5, with a weak D call TRBD2 (6 bases). V was clipped by 7 bases and J by 5 bases, with 20 bases between them. This CDR3 contains 15 residues. Germline V gene sequence: CDR1 LNHDA, CDR2 SQIVND (reference sequence). CDR3 in amino acids: CASIGQGRLEETQYF. The CDR3 region has the DNA TGTGCCAGTATTGGACAAGGGAGGCTTGAGGAGACCCAGTACTTC.